The 24 T cell receptor beta chains in this list originate from one sample, sequenced in a study of Graves' ophthalmopathy and Graves' hyperthyroidism. TCR beta CDR3 regions were amplified from RNA transcripts. An opening RT-PCR round employed HTBI primers and preceded a second-round multiplex PCR. TCRdb reprocessed the multiplex PCR reads with MiXCR, giving one entry per CDR3 protein. Of approximately 700,000 distinct CDR3 sequences listed, about 40% were seen once; the top ten hold around 3.3%. The sample comprised peripheral blood. These receptors were collected from an adult man with Graves' ophthalmopathy.

This clonotype was detected ten times or more. The chain has TRBV7-9 and TRBJ1-2, with TRBD1 identical over 7 bases. With 5 bases clipped from V and 4 bases from J, the junction kept 4 bases outside the gene matches. Germline-derived CDR1 and CDR2 are SEHNR and FQNEAQ (reference sequence). This CDR3 is 13 amino acids long. The CDR3 spells CASSAGTAYGYTF. CDR3 sequence (DNA): TGTGCCAGCAGCGCTGGGACAGCCTATGGCTACACCTTC.

The genes are TRBV4-3 and TRBJ2-2; no definite D call. Per the germline V gene, CDR1 is LGHNA and CDR2 is YSLEER. Trimming cost V 1 base and J 3 bases, with 6 bases left between them. The CDR3 extends over 14 amino acids. The CDR3 reads CASSQARYTGELFF. CDR3 bases: TGCGCCAGCAGCCAAGCTCGCTACACCGGGGAGCTGTTTTTT.

V is TRBV10-3 and J is TRBJ1-5; D uncertain. Trimming shortened V by 9 bases and J by 11 bases, and 20 bases separated the two germline ends. The CDR3 totals 13 residues. Germline CDR1 and CDR2: ENHRY and SYGVKD. CDR3 DNA sequence: TGTGCCATGCGGGAGACCCCAGGAGAGACCCAGCATTTT. This sequence encodes CAMRETPGETQHF.

This clonotype has a count of ten or more. The rearrangement links TRBV5-1 to TRBJ1-1; no definite D call. Germline CDR1 and CDR2: SGHRS and YFSETQ. Trimming removed 7 bases at V and 2 bases at J, with 12 bases between. The CDR3 is made up of 13 amino acids. CDR3 in DNA: TGCGCCAGCCTTGGGGTAGGAAACACTGAAGCTTTCTTT. Protein: CASLGVGNTEAFF.

This clonotype was counted at least ten times. The rearrangement uses TRBV6-5 and TRBJ1-2; 7 nucleotides agree with TRBD1. The J segment lost 0 bases and the V segment lost 7 bases, leaving 5 bases of the junction unmatched. This CDR3 spans 14 amino acids. Per germline, CDR1 MNHEY and CDR2 SVGAGI. CDR3 DNA sequence: TGTGCCAGCAAGCGACAGGGCGCTAACTATGGCTACACCTTC. Translation: CASKRQGANYGYTF.

Worth noting for this clonotype: A read error may produce the germline difference seen at one junction end. The gene calls are TRBV10-3 and TRBJ2-2; no firm D call. The V gene's germline CDR1 is ENHRY and CDR2 SYGVKD. The CDR3 extends over 12 amino acids. The CDR3 loop reads CASSELSGELFF. CDR3 bases: TGTGCCAGCAGTGAACTCTCCGGGGAGCTGTTTTTT.

The V call is TRBV10-3, the J call TRBJ1-1; tentative D call: TRBD1 (6 bases). This CDR3 contains 13 residues. Germline CDR1 and CDR2: ENHRY and SYGVKD. The V and J ends lost 2 bases and 5 bases respectively, with 9 bases between them. This chain's CDR3 is CAISEAGETEAFF. The CDR3 region has the DNA TGTGCCATCAGTGAGGCAGGGGAAACTGAAGCTTTCTTT.

About this clonotype itself: A read error is possible here, since a much larger clone lies one base away. The chain uses TRBV12-3 or TRBV12-4 and TRBJ2-2; D remains ambiguous. Trimming cost V 5 bases and J 4 bases, with 8 bases left between them. The CDR3 is 13 residues long. CDR3 protein: CASSDLLTGELFF. The CDR3 DNA reads as TGTGCCAGCAGTGACCTCCTCACCGGGGAGCTGTTTTTT.

A word on this clonotype: One junction end does not reproduce the germline sequence, and a read error may be involved. The chain couples TRBV5-8 to TRBJ1-2; D may be TRBD1 (5 bases). This CDR3 is 16 amino acids long. Germline loops: CDR1 SGHTS, CDR2 YDEGEE. Here the CDR3 reads CASSLGLAGRDYGYTF. CDR3 sequence (DNA): TGCGCCAGCAGCTTGGGCTTGGCAGGGCGAGACTATGGCTACACCTTC.

This clonotype came up many times. The chain recombines TRBV29-1 with TRBJ2-2; D is perhaps TRBD1 or TRBD2 (6 bases each). V lost 7 bases and J 1 base, leaving 13 bases between the germline ends. Germline CDR1 and CDR2: SQVTM and ANQGSEA. This CDR3 is 14 amino acids long. Here the CDR3 DNA reads TGCAGCGCACAAAAGGGGGGGAACACCGGGGAGCTGTTTTTT. Residues: CSAQKGGNTGELFF.

About this clonotype: A much larger clone lies a single base off, so this may be a read error. The chain employs TRBV6-1 and TRBJ2-7, with 13 bases lining up with TRBD2. CDR3 length: 14 amino acids. The V gene's germline CDR1 is MNHNS and CDR2 SASEGT. The DNA of the CDR3 is TGTGCCATCAGTGGCGGACTAGCGGGAGTCGAGCAGTACTTC. Its protein is CAISGGLAGVEQYF.

In the case of this clonotype: One end of the junction varies from germline; a read error may be responsible. The chain joins TRBV25-1 to TRBJ1-3; no clear D gene. Germline assignment: CDR1 MGHDK and CDR2 SYGVNS. The CDR3 has 13 residues. This CDR3 is CANSRAAGNTIYF. For the CDR3, the DNA is TGTGCCAACAGTCGGGCCGCTGGAAACACCATATATTTT.

This clonotype was detected only a few times. This sequence may be a read error, since a much larger clone differs from it by one base. This rearrangement joins TRBV28 to TRBJ2-7; 7 nucleotides line up with TRBD1. The CDR3 covers 13 residues. CDR1 and CDR2 (germline): MDHEN, SYDVKM. V gave up 6 bases and J gave up 3 bases; unmatched junction bases: 5. CDR3 nucleotide sequence: TGTGCCAGCAGCTCGGGACAGCTCTACGAGCAGTACTTC. It specifies CASSSGQLYEQYF.

This clonotype was picked up many times. V usage is TRBV7-2 and J usage is TRBJ2-7; TRBD1 matches at 11 bases. The CDR3 is 14 residues long. The V and J ends lost 5 bases and 9 bases, in that order; junction bases with no gene match: 9. Germline CDR1 reads SGHTA; CDR2 reads FQGNSA. The CDR3 is CASSQGTGGSRQYF. Written as DNA, the CDR3 is TGTGCCAGCAGCCAGGGGACAGGGGGTTCGAGGCAGTACTTC.

The chain has TRBV12-3 or TRBV12-4 and TRBJ1-2; possible D gene TRBD1, 5 bases. This CDR3 is 15 amino acids long. Between the trimmed V and J ends, which lost 2 bases and 8 bases, there was a span of 18 bases. The CDR3 DNA sequence: TGTGCCAGCAGTTTATTCGTTGGCAGGGAGAGAGGCTACACCTTC. It yields the protein CASSLFVGRERGYTF.

This clonotype came up many times. The chain joins TRBV7-8 to TRBJ1-4; possibly TRBD1 for D (6 bases). V was cut by 3 bases and J by 7 bases, with 15 bases left in between. The CDR3 contains 15 residues. The germline CDR1 and CDR2 sequences are SGHVS and FQNEAQ. DNA of the CDR3: TGTGCCAGCAGCTTTCCGGGCAGGGGTGGTGAAAAACTGTTTTTT. Residues: CASSFPGRGGEKLFF.

This chain joins TRBV29-1 and TRBJ1-4; 7 bases fit TRBD1. Germline CDR1 is SQVTM and CDR2 is ANQGSEA. This CDR3 is 13 amino acids long. Written as DNA, the CDR3 is TGCAGTGGGAGGACAGGACCTAATGAAAAACTGTTTTTT. Translated, it gives CSGRTGPNEKLFF.

In its sample, this clonotype was seen many times. The rearrangement joins TRBV2 to TRBJ2-7, with 12 bases fitting TRBD2. Germline values: CDR1 SNHLY, CDR2 FYNNEI. The CDR3 totals 13 residues. Trimming removed 7 bases from V and 6 bases from J; junction bases left unmatched: 4. CDR3 sequence (DNA): TGTGCCAGCACGACTAGCGGGAGACCCGAGCAGTACTTC. Translation: CASTTSGRPEQYF.

The chain has TRBV15 and TRBJ1-5; 11 positions agree with TRBD1. The V gene's germline CDR1 is LNHNV and CDR2 YYDKDF (reference sequence). The CDR3 consists of 16 residues. The J segment lost 4 bases and the V segment lost 3 bases, leaving 5 bases of the junction unmatched. CDR3 sequence reads: CATSSLGTGGNQPQHF. The CDR3 DNA reads TGTGCCACCAGCAGTTTAGGGACAGGGGGTAATCAGCCCCAGCATTTT.

The V and J genes are TRBV14 and TRBJ1-4; 7 bases map to TRBD1. Germline CDR1 is SGHDN and CDR2 is FVKESK. CDR3 size: 16 residues. The trim removed 2 bases at V and 4 bases at J, leaving 7 bases unmatched. The CDR3 is CASSQIMGQFNEKLFF. The CDR3 nucleotides read TGTGCCAGCAGCCAAATAATGGGACAGTTTAATGAAAAACTGTTTTTT.

Of note for this clonotype: With a much larger clone just one base away, this may be a read error. The V and J genes are TRBV7-3 and TRBJ1-2; TRBD1 matches 8 bases. The CDR3 consists of 16 residues. Trimming cost V 6 bases and J 1 base; bases outside gene matches: 10. CDR1 SGHTA and CDR2 FQGTGA come from the germline V gene. The CDR3 DNA reads TGTGCCAGCAGAGGACAGGGAGAGGACTTTAACTATGGCTACACCTTC. Protein: CASRGQGEDFNYGYTF.

The CDR3 reads CAISESKRNNEQFF. Here the CDR3 DNA reads TGTGCCATCAGTGAGTCGAAACGGAACAATGAGCAGTTCTTC. This chain connects TRBV10-3 to TRBJ2-5; no clear D. The J call may be faulty, since TRBJ2-1 better matches the DNA end. Germline assignment: CDR1 ENHRY and CDR2 SYGVKD. This CDR3 contains 14 residues.

J is TRBJ2-6 and V is TRBV15; D uncertain. The V end was cut by 8 bases, the J end by 0 bases, with 8 bases between. The germline CDR1 and CDR2 sequences are LNHNV and YYDKDF (reference sequence). The CDR3 extends over 14 amino acids. The CDR3 nucleotides are TGTGCCACCTCGCGGATCTCTGGGGCCAACGTCCTGACTTTC. It yields the protein CATSRISGANVLTF.

This rearrangement joins TRBV15 to TRBJ2-3; 7 bases match TRBD1. Looked up from germline, CDR1 is LNHNV and CDR2 is YYDKDF (reference sequence). The ends lost 10 bases at V and 3 bases at J; junction bases unmatched: 7. The CDR3 contains 13 residues. The CDR3 sequence: CAIGTVLTDTQYF. The CDR3 coding sequence is TGTGCCATTGGGACAGTTCTGACAGATACGCAGTATTTT. The full variable domain, its missing parts supplied by reference TRBV15 and TRBJ2-3, is DAMVIQNPRYQVTQFGKPVTLSCSQTLNHNVMYWYQQKSSQAPKLLFHYYDKDFNNEADTPDNFQSRRPNTSFCFLDIRSPGLGDTAMYLCAIGTVLTDTQYFGPGTRLTVL.